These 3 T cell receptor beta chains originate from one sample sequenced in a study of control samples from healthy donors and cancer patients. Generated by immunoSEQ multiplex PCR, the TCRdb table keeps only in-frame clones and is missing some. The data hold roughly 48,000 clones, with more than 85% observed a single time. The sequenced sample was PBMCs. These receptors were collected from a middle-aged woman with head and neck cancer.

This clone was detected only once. The CDR3 protein is CASSLESGVRNEQFF. Here the CDR3 DNA reads TGCGCCAGCAGCTTGGAATCGGGGGTAAGAAATGAGCAGTTCTTC. This chain links TRBV5-1 with TRBJ2-1, with a tentative D call TRBD2 (6 bases). The CDR3 is 15 amino acids. Per germline, CDR1 SGHRS and CDR2 YFSETQ. Trimming pared 0 bases from V and 7 bases from J, leaving 14 bases between.

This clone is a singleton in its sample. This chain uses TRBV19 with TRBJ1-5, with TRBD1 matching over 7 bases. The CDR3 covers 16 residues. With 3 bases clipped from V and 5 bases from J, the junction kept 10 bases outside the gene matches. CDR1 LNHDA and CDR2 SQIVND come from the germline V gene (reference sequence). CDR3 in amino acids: CASSMDGTEADQPQHF. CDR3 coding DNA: TGTGCCAGTAGTATGGACGGGACAGAAGCTGATCAGCCCCAGCATTTT.

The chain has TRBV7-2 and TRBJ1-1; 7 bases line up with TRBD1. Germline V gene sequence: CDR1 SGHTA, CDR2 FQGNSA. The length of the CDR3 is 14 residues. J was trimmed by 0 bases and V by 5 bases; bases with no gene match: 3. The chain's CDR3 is CASSPTGMNTEAFF. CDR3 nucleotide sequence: TGTGCCAGCAGCCCGACAGGGATGAACACTGAAGCTTTCTTT.